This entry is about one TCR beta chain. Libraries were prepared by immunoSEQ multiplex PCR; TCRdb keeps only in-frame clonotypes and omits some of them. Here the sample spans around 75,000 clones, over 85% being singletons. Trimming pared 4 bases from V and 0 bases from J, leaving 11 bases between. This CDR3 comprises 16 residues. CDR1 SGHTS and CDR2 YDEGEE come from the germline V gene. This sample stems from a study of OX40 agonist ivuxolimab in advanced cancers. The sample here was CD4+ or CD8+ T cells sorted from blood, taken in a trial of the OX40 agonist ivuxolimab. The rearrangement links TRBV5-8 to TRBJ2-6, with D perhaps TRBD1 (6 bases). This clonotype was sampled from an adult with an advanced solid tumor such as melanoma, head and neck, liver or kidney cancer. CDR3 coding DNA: TGTGCCAGCAGCCCCGGACAGCTCTCTGGGGCCAACGTCCTGACTTTC. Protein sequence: CASSPGQLSGANVLTF.